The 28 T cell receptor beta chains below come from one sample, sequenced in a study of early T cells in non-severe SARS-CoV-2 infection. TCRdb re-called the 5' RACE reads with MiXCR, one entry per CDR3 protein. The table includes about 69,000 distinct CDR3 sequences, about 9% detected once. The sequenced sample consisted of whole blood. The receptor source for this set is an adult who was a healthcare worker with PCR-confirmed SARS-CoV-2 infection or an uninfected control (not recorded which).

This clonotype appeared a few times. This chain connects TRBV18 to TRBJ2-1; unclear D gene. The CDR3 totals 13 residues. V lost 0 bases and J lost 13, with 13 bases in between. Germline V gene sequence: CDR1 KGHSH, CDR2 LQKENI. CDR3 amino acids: CASSPPSNAIQFF. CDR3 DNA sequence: TGTGCCAGCTCACCACCTTCGAACGCGATTCAGTTCTTC.

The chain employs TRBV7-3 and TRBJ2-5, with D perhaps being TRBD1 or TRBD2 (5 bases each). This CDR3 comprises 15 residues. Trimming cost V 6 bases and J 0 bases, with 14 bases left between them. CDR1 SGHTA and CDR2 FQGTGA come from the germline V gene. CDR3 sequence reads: CASRGDRQYQETQYF. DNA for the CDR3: TGTGCCAGCAGGGGGGACCGTCAGTACCAAGAGACCCAGTACTTC.

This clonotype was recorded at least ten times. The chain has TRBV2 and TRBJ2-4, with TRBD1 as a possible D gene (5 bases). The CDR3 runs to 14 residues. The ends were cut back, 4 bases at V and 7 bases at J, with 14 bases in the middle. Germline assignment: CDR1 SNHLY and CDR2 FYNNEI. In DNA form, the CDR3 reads TGTGCCAGCAGTGCTACAGGATCGGTTAACATTCAGTACTTC. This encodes CASSATGSVNIQYF.

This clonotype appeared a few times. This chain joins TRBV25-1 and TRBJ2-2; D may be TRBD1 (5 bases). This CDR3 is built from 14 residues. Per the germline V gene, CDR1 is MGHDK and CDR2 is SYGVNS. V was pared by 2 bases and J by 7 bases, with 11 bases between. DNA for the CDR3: TGTGCCAGCAGTGAACACCAGGGCGGCGGGGAGCTGTTTTTT. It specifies CASSEHQGGGELFF.

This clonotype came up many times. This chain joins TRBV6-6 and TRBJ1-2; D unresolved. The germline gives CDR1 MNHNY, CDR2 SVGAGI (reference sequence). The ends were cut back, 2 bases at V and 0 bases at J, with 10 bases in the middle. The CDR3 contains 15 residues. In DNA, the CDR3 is TGTGCCAGCAGTTACCGGGAGATTCCTAACTATGGCTACACCTTC. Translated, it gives CASSYREIPNYGYTF.

The CDR3 coding sequence is TGTGCCAGTAGTATCGGGGTGGGTCAGCCCCAGCATTTT. Its translation is CASSIGVGQPQHF. V is TRBV19 and J is TRBJ1-5; D uncertain. The CDR3 totals 13 residues. Trimming removed 3 bases from V and 6 bases from J, with 9 bases in between. Germline loops: CDR1 LNHDA, CDR2 SQIVND (reference sequence).

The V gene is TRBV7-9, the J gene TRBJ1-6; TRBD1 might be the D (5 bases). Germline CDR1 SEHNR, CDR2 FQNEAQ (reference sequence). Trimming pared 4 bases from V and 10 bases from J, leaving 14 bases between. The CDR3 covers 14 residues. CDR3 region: CASSSPGITSPLHF. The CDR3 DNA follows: TGTGCCAGCAGCTCCCCAGGGATAACGTCACCCCTCCACTTT. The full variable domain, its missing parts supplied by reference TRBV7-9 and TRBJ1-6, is DTGVSQNPRHKITKRGQNVTFRCDPISEHNRLYWYRQTLGQGPEFLTYFQNEAQLEKSRLLSDRFSAERPKGSFSTLEIQRTEQGDSAMYLCASSSPGITSPLHFGNGTRLTVT.

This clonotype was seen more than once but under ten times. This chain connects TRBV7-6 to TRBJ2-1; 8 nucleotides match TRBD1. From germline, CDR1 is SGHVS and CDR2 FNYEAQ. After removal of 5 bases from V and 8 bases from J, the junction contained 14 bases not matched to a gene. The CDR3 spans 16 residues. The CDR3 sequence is CASSPDPQGASYEQFF. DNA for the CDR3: TGTGCCAGCAGCCCGGACCCCCAGGGGGCGTCCTATGAGCAGTTCTTC.

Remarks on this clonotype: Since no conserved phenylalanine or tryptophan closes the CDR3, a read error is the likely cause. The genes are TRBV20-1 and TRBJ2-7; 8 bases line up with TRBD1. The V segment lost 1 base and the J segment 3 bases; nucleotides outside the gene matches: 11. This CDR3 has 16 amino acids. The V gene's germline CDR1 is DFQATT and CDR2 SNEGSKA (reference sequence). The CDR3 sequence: CSARGAGGDLNYEQYI. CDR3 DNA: TGCAGTGCTAGAGGGGCAGGGGGCGACCTCAACTACGAGCAGTACATC.

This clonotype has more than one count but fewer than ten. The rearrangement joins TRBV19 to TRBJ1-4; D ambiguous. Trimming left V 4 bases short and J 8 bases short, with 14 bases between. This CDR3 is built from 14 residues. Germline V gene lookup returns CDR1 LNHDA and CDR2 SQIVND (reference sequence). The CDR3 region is CASSKTGLTEKLFF. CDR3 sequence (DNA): TGTGCCAGTAGTAAGACGGGTCTTACCGAAAAACTGTTTTTT.

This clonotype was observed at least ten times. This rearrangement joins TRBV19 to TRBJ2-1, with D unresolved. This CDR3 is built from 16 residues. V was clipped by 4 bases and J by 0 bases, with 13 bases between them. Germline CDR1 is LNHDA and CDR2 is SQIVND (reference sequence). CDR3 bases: TGTGCCAGTAGTACCGACTGGTCGAGCTCCTACAATGAGCAGTTCTTC. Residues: CASSTDWSSSYNEQFF.

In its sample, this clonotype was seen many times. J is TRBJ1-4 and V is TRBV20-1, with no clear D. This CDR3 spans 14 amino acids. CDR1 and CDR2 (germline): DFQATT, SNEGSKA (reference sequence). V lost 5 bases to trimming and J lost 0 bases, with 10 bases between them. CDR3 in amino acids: CSAPRDSTNEKLFF. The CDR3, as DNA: TGCAGTGCTCCCCGGGATTCAACTAATGAAAAACTGTTTTTT.

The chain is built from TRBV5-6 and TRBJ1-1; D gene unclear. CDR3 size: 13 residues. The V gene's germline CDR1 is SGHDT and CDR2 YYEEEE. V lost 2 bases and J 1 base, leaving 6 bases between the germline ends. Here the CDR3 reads CASSFFGNTEAFF. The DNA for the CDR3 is TGTGCCAGCAGCTTTTTCGGGAACACTGAAGCTTTCTTT.

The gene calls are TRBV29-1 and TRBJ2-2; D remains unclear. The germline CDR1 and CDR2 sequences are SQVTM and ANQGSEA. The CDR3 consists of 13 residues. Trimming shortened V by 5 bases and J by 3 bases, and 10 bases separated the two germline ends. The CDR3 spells CSVLSRYTGELFF. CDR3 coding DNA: TGCAGCGTTCTTAGCCGTTACACCGGGGAGCTGTTTTTT.

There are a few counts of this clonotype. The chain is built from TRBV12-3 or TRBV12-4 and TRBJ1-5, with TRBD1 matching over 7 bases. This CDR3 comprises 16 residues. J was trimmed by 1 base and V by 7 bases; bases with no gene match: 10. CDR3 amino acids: CASNPTGAGSNQPQHF. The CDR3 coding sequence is TGTGCCAGCAACCCAACAGGGGCGGGGAGCAATCAGCCCCAGCATTTT.

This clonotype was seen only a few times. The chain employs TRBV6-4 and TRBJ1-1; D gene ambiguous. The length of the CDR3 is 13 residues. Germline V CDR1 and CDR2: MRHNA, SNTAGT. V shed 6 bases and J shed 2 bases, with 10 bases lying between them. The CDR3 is CASRKTDNTEAFF. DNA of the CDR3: TGTGCCAGCAGAAAGACGGACAACACTGAAGCTTTCTTT.

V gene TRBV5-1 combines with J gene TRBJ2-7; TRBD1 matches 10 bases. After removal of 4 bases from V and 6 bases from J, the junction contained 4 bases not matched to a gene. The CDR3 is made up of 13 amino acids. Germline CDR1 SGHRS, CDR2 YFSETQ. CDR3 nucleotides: TGCGCCAGCAGCCCGGGACAGGGGTTCGAGCAGTACTTC. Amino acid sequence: CASSPGQGFEQYF.

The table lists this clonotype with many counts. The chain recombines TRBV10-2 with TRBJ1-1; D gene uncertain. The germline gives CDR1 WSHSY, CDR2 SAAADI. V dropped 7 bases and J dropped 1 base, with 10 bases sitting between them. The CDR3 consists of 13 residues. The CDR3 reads CASIGQKNTEAFF. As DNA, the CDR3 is TGCGCCAGCATCGGCCAGAAGAACACTGAAGCTTTCTTT.

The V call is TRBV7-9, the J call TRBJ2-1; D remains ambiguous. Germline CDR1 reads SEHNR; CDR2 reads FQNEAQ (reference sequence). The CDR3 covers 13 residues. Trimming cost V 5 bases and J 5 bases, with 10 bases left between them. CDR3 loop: CASSLSSHNEQFF. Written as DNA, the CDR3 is TGTGCCAGCAGCCTAAGCTCTCACAATGAGCAGTTCTTC.

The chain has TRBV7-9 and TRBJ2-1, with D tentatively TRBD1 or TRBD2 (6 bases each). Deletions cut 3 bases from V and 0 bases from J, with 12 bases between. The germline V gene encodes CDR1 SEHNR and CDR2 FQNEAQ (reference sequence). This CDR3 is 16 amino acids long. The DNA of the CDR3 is TGTGCCAGCAGCTTTTTCGGGGGCTTCTCCTACAATGAGCAGTTCTTC. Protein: CASSFFGGFSYNEQFF. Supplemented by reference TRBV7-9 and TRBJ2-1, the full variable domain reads DTGVSQNPRHKITKRGQNVTFRCDPISEHNRLYWYRQTLGQGPEFLTYFQNEAQLEKSRLLSDRFSAERPKGSFSTLEIQRTEQGDSAMYLCASSFFGGFSYNEQFFGPGTRLTVL.

The CDR3 protein is CASSTERGQGYETQYF. CDR3 bases: TGTGCCAGCAGCACTGAGCGGGGACAGGGATACGAGACCCAGTACTTC. The chain carries TRBV5-5 and TRBJ2-5; 9 bases map to TRBD1. The CDR3 has 16 amino acids. Trimming took 4 bases from V and 5 from J; bases not matched to a gene: 12. Germline V CDR1 and CDR2: SGHKS, YYEKEE (reference sequence).

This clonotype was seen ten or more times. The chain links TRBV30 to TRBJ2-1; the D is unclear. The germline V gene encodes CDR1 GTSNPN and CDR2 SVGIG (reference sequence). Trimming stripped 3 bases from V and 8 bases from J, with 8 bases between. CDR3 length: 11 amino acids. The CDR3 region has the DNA TGTGCCTGGAGAGCCGGGCATGAGCAGTTCTTC. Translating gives CAWRAGHEQFF.

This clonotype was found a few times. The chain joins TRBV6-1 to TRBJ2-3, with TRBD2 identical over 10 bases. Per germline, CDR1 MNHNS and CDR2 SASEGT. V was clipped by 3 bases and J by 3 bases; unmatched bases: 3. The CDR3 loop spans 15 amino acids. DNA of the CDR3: TGTGCCAGCAGTGACCTAGCGGGGGTGACAGATACGCAGTATTTT. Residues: CASSDLAGVTDTQYF.

For the CDR3, the DNA is TGTGCCACCAGTGGGACCGGGACACCCTCGCTCCCAGATACGCAGTATTTT. It codes for CATSGTGTPSLPDTQYF. The chain has TRBV24-1 and TRBJ2-3, with D maybe TRBD1 (6 bases). CDR1 and CDR2 from the germline V gene are KGHDR and SFDVKD. The V end lost 5 bases, the J end lost 4 bases, and 21 bases lay between the germline ends. CDR3 length: 17 amino acids.

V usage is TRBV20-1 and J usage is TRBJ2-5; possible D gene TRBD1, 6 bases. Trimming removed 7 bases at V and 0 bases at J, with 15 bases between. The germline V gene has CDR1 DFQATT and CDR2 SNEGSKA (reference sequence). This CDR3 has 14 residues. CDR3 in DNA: TGCAGTGTCCCAGGGGCAAGGAACCAAGAGACCCAGTACTTC. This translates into CSVPGARNQETQYF.

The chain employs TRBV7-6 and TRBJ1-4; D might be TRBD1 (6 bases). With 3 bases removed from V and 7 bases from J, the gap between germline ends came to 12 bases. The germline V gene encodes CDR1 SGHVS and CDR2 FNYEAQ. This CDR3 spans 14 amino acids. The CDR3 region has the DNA TGTGCCAGCAGCTTCGGGGGGCAGGGTGAAAAACTGTTTTTT. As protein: CASSFGGQGEKLFF.

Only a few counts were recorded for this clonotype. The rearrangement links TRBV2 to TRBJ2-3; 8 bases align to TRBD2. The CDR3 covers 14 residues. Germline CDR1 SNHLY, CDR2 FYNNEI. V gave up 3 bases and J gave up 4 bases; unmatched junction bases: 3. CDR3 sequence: CASSDQRGPDTQYF. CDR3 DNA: TGTGCCAGCAGTGACCAGCGGGGGCCAGATACGCAGTATTTT.

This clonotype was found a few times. The CDR3 protein is CATSDLRSRTDTQYF. The CDR3 bases are TGTGCCACCAGTGATCTCAGGAGCCGCACAGATACGCAGTATTTT. The rearrangement links TRBV24-1 to TRBJ2-3; D not certain. The V end was cut by 3 bases, the J end by 1 base, with 10 bases between. In germline, CDR1 is KGHDR, CDR2 SFDVKD. CDR3 length: 15 residues.